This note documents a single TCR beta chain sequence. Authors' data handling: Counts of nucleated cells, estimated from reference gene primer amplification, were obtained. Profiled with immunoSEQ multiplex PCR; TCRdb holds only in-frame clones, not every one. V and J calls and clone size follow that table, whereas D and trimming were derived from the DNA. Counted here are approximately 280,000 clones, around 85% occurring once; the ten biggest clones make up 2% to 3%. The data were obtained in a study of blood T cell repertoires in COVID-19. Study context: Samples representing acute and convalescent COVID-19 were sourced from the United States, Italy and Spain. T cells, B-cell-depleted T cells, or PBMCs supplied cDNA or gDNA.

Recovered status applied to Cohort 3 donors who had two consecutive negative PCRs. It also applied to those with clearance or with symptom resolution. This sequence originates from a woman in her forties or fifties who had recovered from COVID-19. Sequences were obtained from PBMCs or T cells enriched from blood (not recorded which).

The CDR3 sequence: CASSYDRISYNEQFF. In DNA form, the CDR3 reads TGTGCCAGCAGCTACGATAGAATCTCCTACAATGAGCAGTTCTTC. The chain employs TRBV11-2 and TRBJ2-1; the D is unclear. This CDR3 region has 15 residues. V was clipped by 4 bases and J by 0 bases, with 10 bases between them. Germline CDR1 and CDR2: SGHAT and FQNNGV.